The 8 T cell receptor beta chains listed next were all sequenced from one sample in a study of T-cell memory formation after mild COVID-19. TCRdb reanalysed the 5' RACE reads using MiXCR and keeps one entry per CDR3 protein. The table lists roughly 250,000 distinct CDR3 sequences, less than 20% of them singletons. Sequencing was carried out using PBMCs or a T cell subset sorted from them (not recorded which). The receptors here all came from a man in his late teens or twenties who had mild COVID-19 (a few samples of this study predate the infection). Cell type and time point are not known.

This clonotype came up a few times. The CDR3 region has the DNA TGTGCCAGCAGCTTACCGACTCTCCCGGCCCGGTATTTT. Residues: CASSLPTLPARYF. The chain recombines TRBV7-2 with TRBJ2-3; D is unclear. This CDR3 comprises 13 residues. The germline gives CDR1 SGHTA, CDR2 FQGNSA. V lost 2 bases, J lost 14 bases, and 17 bases lay in between.

The CDR3 is CASSPLITGNENTF. The CDR3 DNA follows: TGTGCCAGCAGCCCACTTATAACAGGGAACGAGAACACCTTC. The gene calls are TRBV7-2 and TRBJ1-2; a weak D match, TRBD1 (6 bases). This CDR3 has 14 amino acids. Germline V CDR1 and CDR2: SGHTA, FQGNSA. V was shortened by 5 bases and J by 12 bases, with 22 bases between the two germline ends.

The chain couples TRBV5-1 to TRBJ2-1; possible D gene TRBD2, 6 bases. CDR3 size: 15 residues. V was shortened by 2 bases and J by 8 bases, with 17 bases between the two germline ends. The germline V gene encodes CDR1 SGHRS and CDR2 YFSETQ. CDR3 loop: CASSFPGLRKDEQFF. The CDR3 nucleotides are TGCGCCAGCAGCTTCCCGGGACTGAGGAAGGATGAGCAGTTCTTC.

The J gene is TRBJ2-1, the V gene TRBV4-2, with D possibly TRBD2 on 5 matching bases. V was cut by 2 bases and J by 8 bases, with 10 bases left in between. The germline gives CDR1 LGHNA, CDR2 YNFKEQ. The length of the CDR3 is 13 residues. In DNA form, the CDR3 reads TGTGCCAGCAGCCAACTCAAGGGAGATGAGCAGTTCTTC. Translated, it gives CASSQLKGDEQFF.

This clonotype was seen only a few times. The chain links TRBV15 to TRBJ2-7; D is unresolved. The germline V and J ends were trimmed by 1 base and 0 bases, with 4 bases remaining between them. Looked up from germline, CDR1 is LNHNV and CDR2 is YYDKDF (reference sequence). There are 13 residues in the CDR3. The CDR3 bases are TGTGCCACCAGCAGAGGCAACTCCTACGAGCAGTACTTC. Translated, it gives CATSRGNSYEQYF. The variable domain in full, completed from reference TRBV15 and TRBJ2-7, reads DAMVIQNPRYQVTQFGKPVTLSCSQTLNHNVMYWYQQKSSQAPKLLFHYYDKDFNNEADTPDNFQSRRPNTSFCFLDIRSPGLGDTAMYLCATSRGNSYEQYFGPGTRLTVT.

V usage is TRBV4-1 and J usage is TRBJ2-3; 7 bases match TRBD1. This CDR3 region has 14 residues. V was pared by 2 bases and J by 6 bases, with 5 bases of the junction left unmatched. Germline CDR1 is MGHRA and CDR2 is YSYEKL. CDR3 protein: CASSQPTRGDTQYF. Written as DNA, the CDR3 is TGCGCCAGCAGCCAACCTACCAGGGGGGATACGCAGTATTTT.

J is TRBJ2-7 and V is TRBV12-3 or TRBV12-4; the D gene is possibly TRBD1 (6 bases). The CDR3 has 14 amino acids. The V gene lost 3 bases and the J gene lost 2 bases, with 11 bases spanning the gap. The CDR3 nucleotides read TGTGCCAGCAGTTTCGGGACAACTACCTACGAGCAGTACTTC. It translates to CASSFGTTTYEQYF.

This clonotype was counted many times. This chain connects TRBV18 to TRBJ1-2; 7 bases match TRBD1. Germline V lookup: CDR1 KGHSH, CDR2 LQKENI. This CDR3 is 13 amino acids long. The V and J ends lost 5 bases and 3 bases, in that order; junction bases with no gene match: 3. As DNA, the CDR3 is TGTGCCAGCTCATCCGGGACAGACTATGGCTACACCTTC. Amino acid sequence: CASSSGTDYGYTF.